This paragraph covers one TCR beta chain sequence. The data derive from a study of blood T cell repertoires in COVID-19. Measured with immunoSEQ multiplex PCR; TCRdb has only the in-frame clones, and not every one. The data show tens of thousands of clones, 70% to 90% seen once. The germline V gene has CDR1 SEHNR and CDR2 FQNEAQ (reference sequence). V was shortened by 5 bases and J by 5 bases, with 19 bases between the two germline ends. The CDR3 extends over 16 amino acids. This clonotype originated in a man aged 65 to 85 with acute or convalescent COVID-19. V gene TRBV7-9 combines with J gene TRBJ1-5; D is uncertain. Sequencing was done on a sample of peripheral blood. The CDR3 protein is CASSPSLGVGDQPQHF. Written as DNA, the CDR3 is TGTGCCAGCAGCCCGAGTCTCGGGGTTGGAGATCAGCCCCAGCATTTT.